This TCR beta chain was obtained from a study of blood T cell repertoires in COVID-19 (dated by TCRdb to 2019 to 2021). Regarding the research as a whole: Samples covering the acute and convalescent phases of COVID-19 were provided by collaborators in the United States, Italy and Spain. Subjects who had been exposed to COVID-19, were actively infected with it, or had recovered from it provided the deeply sampled blood TCRbeta repertoires that made up the dataset. The material from the prospective study consisted of cDNA or gDNA derived from T cells, B-cell-depleted T cells, or PBMCs. Where HLA class I and class II types were available, the types were taken from metadata supplied by the sample provider, not from assay-based typing. The repertoires were released in a freely available public database meant as a resource for research on the immune response to SARS-CoV-2. A de-identified subject ID, COVID-19 status, age in years and sex were almost always included in the sample metadata. The samples were drawn from the first 160 participants of the ongoing ImmuneRACE study and from 1,254 subjects provided by 6 global collaborators.

Each collaborating institution followed its own protocols to collect whole blood in K2EDTA tubes. For TCRbeta analysis, collaborator samples were shipped as frozen whole blood, as isolated PBMCs, or as DNA extracted from either sample type. TCRbeta CDR3 regions were amplified from genomic DNA using the immunoSEQ Assay, a bias-controlled multiplex PCR. The authors' pipeline ran thus. Within the assay, amplification of reference gene primers was used to estimate how many nucleated cells each sample contained. Sequence reads were collapsed and filtered to measure the absolute abundance of every unique TCRbeta CDR3 rearrangement. For each sample, productive Simpson clonality was calculated as the square root of Simpson's diversity index over productive rearrangements. TCRdb mirrors the immuneACCESS table, restricted to in-frame sequences. Some clones are absent from its copies; in checked studies, under half trace to an unresolved V gene, and the reason for the others is unknown. Clone size and V and J calls were adopted from that table, with D and trimming inferred from the DNA. This sample comprises 45,000 to 60,000 clones, less than 85% of them detected only once. Under 3% of the sample is taken by the ten largest.

A word on this clone: Its target antigen remains unknown. Within one base of it there is no much larger clone, and no base qualities were kept.

The germline V gene encodes CDR1 MNHEY and CDR2 SVGAGI. The germline V end is reduced by 4 bases and the J end by 6 bases; junction bases left unmatched: 4. The CDR3 sequence holds 14 residues, the cysteine and phenylalanine included. Kept here is only the CDR3 DNA, which spans 42 bases and is read in frame from base 1. Overall study outcomes, separate from this receptor: The quantity of clinical and demographic metadata differed by source and by participant and was supplied without curation.

The sequencing sample was made of peripheral blood. The chain couples TRBV6-5 to TRBJ1-5, and 9 bases in between align with TRBD1. This clonotype originated in a man aged 45-65 years with acute or convalescent COVID-19. The CDR3 loop reads CASSSGTGIQPQHF. The bases read TGTGCCAGCAGTTCCGGGACAGGGATTCAGCCCCAGCATTTT.